The clone carrying this T cell receptor (beta chain) was counted between two and nine times. Its antigen is not known. Per germline, CDR1 SGHTA and CDR2 FQGNSA. The CDR3 loop spans 14 amino acids. The data were obtained in a study of T cells in Graves' hyperthyroidism and ophthalmopathy. General study points: Using 13 V-J features, a model discriminated ophthalmopathy from stable hyperthyroidism.

TCR beta CDR3 region amplification was performed from RNA transcripts. RT-PCR in the first round (using the HTBI primer set) targeted the TCR CDR3. TCRdb redid the calling of the multiplex PCR reads with MiXCR, one entry per CDR3 protein. Counted here are 600,000 to 700,000 distinct CDR3 sequences, roughly 46% occurring once; the ten biggest clones make up about 7.7%. The sequence derives from an adult man with Graves' disease, either hyperthyroidism or ophthalmopathy (not recorded which). The genes are TRBV7-2 and TRBJ2-5, with D tentatively TRBD2 (6 bases). The J call is uncertain, as TRBJ2-7 better fits the DNA end. Sequencing was carried out using peripheral blood or thyroid tissue (not recorded which). As DNA, the CDR3 is TGTGCCAGCAGCTTAGCGGGGGGTCCCTGCGAGCAGTACTTC. This codes for CASSLAGGPCEQYF.